These 30 T cell receptor beta chains were sequenced from one sample in a study of OX40 agonist ivuxolimab in advanced cancers. Method: immunoSEQ multiplex PCR; TCRdb's copy keeps in-frame clones and lacks some. Of more than 60,000 clones listed, around 89% are singletons. This sample comprised CD4+ or CD8+ T cells sorted from blood, obtained in a trial of the OX40 agonist ivuxolimab. These TCRs come from an adult with an advanced solid tumor such as melanoma, head and neck, liver or kidney cancer.

The chain employs TRBV5-4 and TRBJ2-7, with 9 bases lining up with TRBD1. The CDR3 runs 14 residues. V was clipped by 4 bases and J by 6 bases; unmatched bases: 8. Germline values: CDR1 SGHNT, CDR2 YYREEE (reference sequence). CDR3 residues: CASSPGTGLREQYF. The CDR3, as DNA: TGTGCCAGCAGCCCCGGGACAGGGTTGCGCGAGCAGTACTTC.

The chain employs TRBV11-2 and TRBJ2-1, with a tentative D call TRBD2 (6 bases). Trimming pared 5 bases from V and 8 bases from J, leaving 16 bases between. Germline loops: CDR1 SGHAT, CDR2 FQNNGV. The CDR3 is 14 residues long. The CDR3 nucleotides are TGTGCCAGCAGCCCGCGACGGTCGGGGGATGAGCAGTTCTTC. Amino acid sequence: CASSPRRSGDEQFF.

The chain uses TRBV7-3 and TRBJ1-2; TRBD1 might be the D (5 bases). This CDR3 spans 13 amino acids. Trimming stripped 5 bases from V and 4 bases from J, with 11 bases between. Germline V gives CDR1 SGHTA, CDR2 FQGTGA. In DNA, the CDR3 is TGTGCCAGCAGCGACGGGACGGTCTATGGCTACACCTTC. This translates into CASSDGTVYGYTF.

The chain uses TRBV11-3 and TRBJ2-3; no clear D. This CDR3 is built from 14 residues. Germline V CDR1 and CDR2: SGHNT, YENEEA. Trimming took 5 bases from V and 2 from J, leaving 11 bases between them. DNA for the CDR3: TGTGCCAGCAGCCAAACTGGCTCCACAGATACGCAGTATTTT. This translates into CASSQTGSTDTQYF.

The chain has TRBV28 and TRBJ1-1; D remains unclear. V dropped 8 bases and J dropped 8 bases, with 21 bases sitting between them. The germline CDR1 and CDR2 sequences are MDHEN and SYDVKM. The CDR3 is 14 residues long. CDR3 nucleotides: TGTGCCAGCGCACCCGGGAGGCAGATACTCGAAGCTTTCTTT. It specifies CASAPGRQILEAFF.

V and J are TRBV30 and TRBJ1-1; no reliable D call. V was clipped by 2 bases and J by 6 bases, with 7 bases between them. Germline loops: CDR1 GTSNPN, CDR2 SVGIG (reference sequence). The CDR3 has 11 residues. The CDR3 is CAWSRGSEAFF. The CDR3 bases are TGTGCCTGGAGTAGAGGGTCTGAAGCTTTCTTT. Combining the CDR3 with reference TRBV30 and TRBJ1-1 gives the whole variable domain SQTIHQWPATLVQPVGSPLSLECTVEGTSNPNLYWYRQAAGRGLQLLFYSVGIGQISSEVPQNLSASRPQDRQFILSSKKLLLSDSGFYLCAWSRGSEAFFGQGTRLTVV.

In this sample, this clone turned up once. The gene calls are TRBV2 and TRBJ2-7, with 7 bases lining up with TRBD2. The length of the CDR3 is 12 residues. Trimming took 6 bases from V and 7 from J; bases not matched to a gene: 6. In germline, CDR1 is SNHLY, CDR2 FYNNEI. CDR3 residues: CASRASSGEQYF. In DNA form, the CDR3 reads TGTGCCAGCAGAGCCTCTAGCGGTGAGCAGTACTTC.

The gene calls are TRBV9 and TRBJ2-7; 9 bases are a match to TRBD1. CDR1 and CDR2 from the germline V gene are SGDLS and YYNGEE. CDR3 length: 15 residues. After removal of 3 bases from V and 4 bases from J, the junction contained 8 bases not matched to a gene. As DNA, the CDR3 is TGTGCCAGCAGCGCCGGGACAGGGTTTTTTTACGAGCAGTACTTC. Translated, it gives CASSAGTGFFYEQYF.

V is TRBV14 and J is TRBJ1-5, with 8 nucleotides matching TRBD1. Germline CDR1 and CDR2: SGHDN and FVKESK. V lost 5 bases and J lost 7; bases outside the gene matches: 1. This CDR3 spans 12 amino acids. The CDR3 loop is CASSNRGQPQHF. The CDR3 DNA reads TGTGCCAGCAGCAACAGGGGGCAGCCCCAGCATTTT.

CDR3 DNA: TGTGCCAGCAGCTCTTTAGCGGGAGACACCGGGGAGCTGTTTTTT. This gives the protein CASSSLAGDTGELFF. The chain uses TRBV5-4 and TRBJ2-2; 9 bases line up with TRBD2. Per the germline V gene, CDR1 is SGHNT and CDR2 is YYREEE (reference sequence). Losses at the gene ends were 3 bases for V and 3 bases for J; bases not matched to a gene: 3. The CDR3 has 15 amino acids.

The chain couples TRBV2 to TRBJ2-1, with D perhaps matching TRBD1 or TRBD2 (5 bases each). The germline V gene has CDR1 SNHLY and CDR2 FYNNEI. The V end lost 4 bases, the J end lost 2 bases, and 27 bases lay between the germline ends. This CDR3 comprises 20 residues. CDR3 residues: CASSGDARSTPRATYNEQFF. The CDR3 nucleotides are TGTGCCAGCAGTGGGGACGCTCGTTCGACCCCGCGCGCCACCTACAATGAGCAGTTCTTC.

This clone was seen once. The V gene is TRBV7-6, the J gene TRBJ2-3, with D perhaps TRBD1 (6 bases). Trimming stripped 4 bases from V and 0 bases from J, with 8 bases between. The CDR3 loop spans 14 amino acids. The germline V gene has CDR1 SGHVS and CDR2 FNYEAQ. As DNA, the CDR3 is TGTGCCAGCAGCTGGGACACTAGCACAGATACGCAGTATTTT. Protein: CASSWDTSTDTQYF.

The rearrangement uses TRBV7-3 and TRBJ2-3; 7 nucleotides line up with TRBD2. The CDR3 runs to 16 residues. Trimming removed 0 bases from V and 2 bases from J; junction bases left unmatched: 5. Germline values: CDR1 SGHTA, CDR2 FQGTGA. The CDR3 nucleotides are TGTGCCAGCAGCTTAACCCAGCGGGAATACACAGATACGCAGTATTTT. It codes for CASSLTQREYTDTQYF.

The rearrangement joins TRBV6-5 to TRBJ2-7; TRBD2 matches 12 bases. The V and J ends lost 6 bases and 4 bases, in that order; junction bases with no gene match: 4. The CDR3 consists of 14 residues. Germline V gene data show CDR1 as MNHEY and CDR2 as SVGAGI. The CDR3 sequence: CASSQTSGRYEQYF. The CDR3 nucleotides are TGTGCCAGCAGCCAGACTAGCGGGAGATACGAGCAGTACTTC.

The chain recombines TRBV10-1 with TRBJ2-1; TRBD2 aligns across 10 bases. The CDR3 runs 15 residues. In germline, CDR1 is WNHNN, CDR2 SYGVQD (reference sequence). V lost 8 bases, J lost 2 bases, and 6 bases stayed unmatched. For the CDR3, the DNA is TGCGCCAGCCATGGACTAGCGGAGGCCTACAATGAGCAGTTCTTC. It specifies CASHGLAEAYNEQFF.

The V and J genes are TRBV5-1 and TRBJ1-4; D gene ambiguous. CDR1 is SGHRS and CDR2 is YFSETQ in the germline V gene. Between the trimmed V and J ends, which lost 0 bases and 0 bases, there was a span of 6 bases. There are 15 residues in the CDR3. CDR3 nucleotides: TGCGCCAGCAGCTTGGGCGGAGCAACTAATGAAAAACTGTTTTTT. Translated: CASSLGGATNEKLFF.

J is TRBJ2-3 and V is TRBV7-2, with D possibly called TRBD1 or TRBD2 (5 bases each). CDR1 SGHTA and CDR2 FQGNSA come from the germline V gene. The CDR3 is made up of 16 amino acids. Deletions cut 0 bases from V and 11 bases from J, with 21 bases between. The CDR3 region is CASSLAGATGVSWQYF. The CDR3 DNA is TGTGCCAGCAGCTTAGCAGGGGCGACCGGGGTATCCTGGCAGTATTTT.

The V gene is TRBV5-6, the J gene TRBJ1-5; no firm D call. CDR3 length: 14 residues. Deletions cut 0 bases from V and 11 bases from J, with 15 bases between. Looked up from germline, CDR1 is SGHDT and CDR2 is YYEEEE. In DNA, the CDR3 is TGTGCCAGCAGCTTGGGGCGGGTCCGGGCGGCCCAGCATTTT. This sequence encodes CASSLGRVRAAQHF.

V usage is TRBV6-1 and J usage is TRBJ2-2; a weak D match, TRBD2 (6 bases). V was pared by 4 bases and J by 7 bases, with 13 bases between. The CDR3 totals 14 residues. The germline V gene has CDR1 MNHNS and CDR2 SASEGT. CDR3 in amino acids: CASSAYREYGELFF. DNA for the CDR3: TGTGCCAGCAGTGCCTACCGGGAGTACGGGGAGCTGTTTTTT.

The chain links TRBV6-1 to TRBJ2-7, with 8 nucleotides matching TRBD2. The CDR3 is 14 amino acids. Germline-derived CDR1 and CDR2 are MNHNS and SASEGT. V shed 8 bases, J shed 5 bases, and the junction held 11 bases outside the gene matches. CDR3 protein: CASDSSGLYHEQYF. The CDR3 coding sequence is TGTGCCAGCGACTCTAGCGGGTTGTACCACGAGCAGTACTTC.

The rearrangement uses TRBV12-1 and TRBJ2-7; TRBD1 is the table's D call and was not checked against the DNA. TRBV12-1 is classified as a pseudogene. The CDR3 has 16 residues. The CDR3 is CASTEADLQGHYEQYF. CDR3 in DNA: TGTGCCAGCACCGAAGCAGACTTGCAGGGGCACTACGAGCAGTACTTC.

This clone was seen just once. The rearrangement links TRBV28 to TRBJ1-1, with unresolved D. The CDR3 has 12 residues. Germline CDR1 MDHEN, CDR2 SYDVKM. V dropped 3 bases and J dropped 1 base, with 3 bases sitting between them. This CDR3 is CASSFQNTEAFF. The CDR3 coding sequence is TGTGCCAGCAGTTTCCAGAACACTGAAGCTTTCTTT.

The V gene is TRBV15, the J gene TRBJ2-3; 8 positions agree with TRBD1. CDR3 length equals 16 residues. Trimming took 3 bases from V and 3 from J; bases not matched to a gene: 8. Per germline, CDR1 LNHNV and CDR2 YYDKDF (reference sequence). The CDR3 sequence: CATSSTRDRSTDTQYF. CDR3 bases: TGTGCCACCAGCAGTACACGGGACAGGTCAACAGATACGCAGTATTTT.

The chain has TRBV19 and TRBJ1-4; D not resolved. CDR1 is LNHDA, CDR2 SQIVND, per germline (reference sequence). The V end was cut by 5 bases, the J end by 8 bases, with 15 bases between. This CDR3 has 14 residues. The CDR3 nucleotides read TGTGCCAGTAGTCCCGTTTTCCCCCGAGAAAAACTGTTTTTT. Protein sequence: CASSPVFPREKLFF.

CDR3 in DNA: TGTGCCAGCCGGGGCCGGGAGAGTAATGAAAAACTGTTTTTT. It yields the protein CASRGRESNEKLFF. The genes are TRBV28 and TRBJ1-4; TRBD1 is a possible D gene (5 bases). With 8 bases removed from V and 4 bases from J, the gap between germline ends came to 14 bases. Germline lookup yields CDR1 MDHEN and CDR2 SYDVKM. The CDR3 has 14 amino acids.

The chain is built from TRBV7-2 and TRBJ2-2; D not certain. V was cut by 2 bases and J by 0 bases, with 7 bases left in between. The CDR3 extends over 15 amino acids. The germline V gene encodes CDR1 SGHTA and CDR2 FQGNSA. DNA for the CDR3: TGTGCCAGCAGCTTAAGGCCGGCGAACACCGGGGAGCTGTTTTTT. It is translated as CASSLRPANTGELFF.

The chain is built from TRBV7-9 and TRBJ2-7; TRBD2 is a possible D gene (6 bases). Trimming pared 6 bases from V and 7 bases from J, leaving 13 bases between. Germline CDR1 and CDR2: SEHNR and FQNEAQ (reference sequence). This CDR3 is 12 amino acids long. CDR3 amino acids: CASSLQAGEQYF. The DNA for the CDR3 is TGTGCCAGCAGTCTCCAGGCGGGGGAGCAGTACTTC.

This sequence joins TRBV7-9 and TRBJ2-7; TRBD1 matches 9 bases. The germline V gene encodes CDR1 SEHNR and CDR2 FQNEAQ (reference sequence). Trimming removed 4 bases from V and 0 bases from J; junction bases left unmatched: 4. CDR3 length: 15 residues. CDR3 nucleotide sequence: TGTGCCAGCAGCTCCCTGGGACAGGGCTCCTACGAGCAGTACTTC. It is translated as CASSSLGQGSYEQYF.

The chain employs TRBV11-3 and TRBJ2-1; D is unresolved. Germline V gene sequence: CDR1 SGHNT, CDR2 YENEEA. The CDR3 loop spans 14 amino acids. Trimming shortened V by 4 bases and J by 7 bases, and 14 bases separated the two germline ends. CDR3 bases: TGTGCCAGCAGCTCCGGGTCCCACCCAAATGAGCAGTTCTTC. This sequence encodes CASSSGSHPNEQFF.

The chain employs TRBV5-8 and TRBJ1-1, with D maybe TRBD1 (5 bases). Trimming shortened V by 6 bases and J by 1 base, and 13 bases separated the two germline ends. Germline V gene lookup returns CDR1 SGHTS and CDR2 YDEGEE. This CDR3 has 14 amino acids. CDR3 region: CASTRRGGNTEAFF. The CDR3 DNA sequence: TGTGCCAGCACCCGGCGGGGGGGGAACACTGAAGCTTTCTTT.